This T cell receptor (beta chain) emerged from a study of graft-versus-host responses after intestinal transplantation. Turning to the study itself: Anti-thymocyte globulin induction preceded approximately three years of tacrolimus and steroid maintenance in all recipients.

The junction had 8 bases not matched to a gene; V was cut back by 5 bases and J by 7 bases. This CDR3 comprises 14 residues. The germline CDR1 and CDR2 sequences are LNHNV and YYDKDF (reference sequence). Study observations and caveats: GvH clones appeared in recipient marrow, some first in ileum or blood.

Sequenced by immunoSEQ multiplex PCR; TCRdb stores in-frame clones only, minus some. The sample lists tens of thousands of clones; about 92% were seen once. Comment on this clone: Its specificity is unknown.

The V and J genes are TRBV15 and TRBJ2-7, with 10 bases that match TRBD1. This TCR was sampled from a human donor who received an intestinal transplant. Sequenced here: unstimulated CD8+ T cells sorted from spleen or lymph node cells, sampled before intestinal transplant. The CDR3 sequence: CATSPDRGRGEQYF. CDR3 bases: TGTGCCACCAGCCCAGACAGGGGGCGTGGGGAGCAGTACTTC.